These 30 T cell receptor beta chains came from one sample sequenced in a study of CD8+ T cells in alopecia areata. cDNA prepared by RNA extraction and subsequent reverse transcription served as the template for sequencing. Using immunoSEQ multiplex PCR, the repertoire was profiled, and TCRdb retains in-frame clones only, with some absent. The profile shows 130,000 to 150,000 clones, 82% of them singletons. The treatment here: oral pan-JAK inhibitor, 5-10 mg twice daily. Sequencing used CD8+ T cells sorted from blood, obtained at week 4, from a patient treated with tofacitinib. These receptors all come from a human donor with alopecia areata.

The V call is TRBV14, the J call TRBJ2-7; 7 nucleotides line up with TRBD2. Germline V gene sequence: CDR1 SGHDN, CDR2 FVKESK. The CDR3 has 14 amino acids. V shed 3 bases, J shed 4 bases, and the junction held 6 bases outside the gene matches. The CDR3 is CASSHLPGGYEQYF. CDR3 DNA: TGTGCCAGCAGCCATCTACCCGGGGGGTACGAGCAGTACTTC.

V usage is TRBV5-6 and J usage is TRBJ2-5; 14 positions agree with TRBD2. V was pared by 4 bases and J by 5 bases, with 7 bases of the junction left unmatched. The CDR3 totals 16 residues. The germline V gene encodes CDR1 SGHDT and CDR2 YYEEEE. This CDR3 is CASSRGTSGGWETQYF. CDR3 coding DNA: TGTGCCAGCAGCCGCGGGACTAGCGGGGGTTGGGAGACCCAGTACTTC.

The gene calls are TRBV6-5 and TRBJ2-5, with 7 bases that match TRBD1. CDR1 is MNHEY, CDR2 SVGAGI, per germline. Trimming removed 2 bases from V and 5 bases from J; junction bases left unmatched: 8. The CDR3 is 15 amino acids. The CDR3 reads CASSYLGGTGETQYF. CDR3 in DNA: TGTGCCAGCAGTTACCTAGGGGGCACCGGCGAGACCCAGTACTTC.

The rearrangement links TRBV2 to TRBJ2-7; TRBD2 might be the D (5 bases). Germline assignment: CDR1 SNHLY and CDR2 FYNNEI. The CDR3 loop spans 13 amino acids. The V end lost 11 bases, the J end lost 0 bases, and 14 bases lay between the germline ends. In nucleotides, the CDR3 is TGTGCCGGCAAGTCGGGGAGCTCCTACGAGCAGTACTTC. Protein: CAGKSGSSYEQYF.

This rearrangement joins TRBV27 to TRBJ2-5, with D possibly TRBD2 on 7 matching bases. Trimming took 3 bases from V and 3 from J, leaving 14 bases between them. CDR1 and CDR2 from the germline V gene are MNHEY and SMNVEV (reference sequence). CDR3 size: 15 residues. The CDR3 loop reads CASSFFGGQEETQYF. In DNA form, the CDR3 reads TGTGCCAGCAGTTTCTTCGGGGGGCAGGAAGAGACCCAGTACTTC.

The V call is TRBV7-6, the J call TRBJ2-2; 7 bases fit TRBD1. Germline V gene data show CDR1 as SGHVS and CDR2 as FNYEAQ. V lost 4 bases, J lost 1 base, and 3 bases stayed unmatched. This CDR3 has 15 amino acids. This chain's CDR3 is CASSSRQGNTGELFF. The CDR3 coding sequence is TGTGCCAGCAGCTCGAGACAGGGGAACACCGGGGAGCTGTTTTTT.

V usage is TRBV2 and J usage is TRBJ2-7, with D possibly being TRBD2 (5 bases). The CDR3 sequence is 15 residues long. Germline loops: CDR1 SNHLY, CDR2 FYNNEI. V was trimmed by 2 bases and J by 5 bases, leaving 16 bases between them. The CDR3 sequence is CASSELRPAGHEQYF. The CDR3 DNA reads TGTGCCAGCAGTGAATTGCGGCCCGCGGGCCACGAGCAGTACTTC.

The V gene is TRBV4-1, the J gene TRBJ1-2; no clear D gene. Germline assignment: CDR1 MGHRA and CDR2 YSYEKL. CDR3 length equals 14 residues. V lost 4 bases, J lost 2 bases, and 11 bases lay in between. The CDR3 region has the DNA TGCGCCAGCAGCCGGATTCGAGGGAACTATGGCTACACCTTC. Translated: CASSRIRGNYGYTF.

J is TRBJ2-2 and V is TRBV11-1, with a weak D call TRBD2 (7 bases). The germline gives CDR1 SGHAT, CDR2 FQDESV (reference sequence). The CDR3 has 16 amino acids. V was clipped by 8 bases and J by 5 bases, with 21 bases between them. Here the CDR3 DNA reads TGTGCCAGCCTGGCGGGGGCCACCTCGGGGACCGGGGAGCTGTTTTTT. Protein sequence: CASLAGATSGTGELFF.

This chain uses TRBV2 with TRBJ2-3, with TRBD2 matching over 7 bases. Trimming took 4 bases from V and 7 from J; bases not matched to a gene: 5. CDR1 is SNHLY, CDR2 FYNNEI, per germline. CDR3 length: 13 amino acids. The CDR3 bases are TGTGCCAGCAGTGGCGGGACTACCAATACGCAGTATTTT. Translating it yields CASSGGTTNTQYF.

The chain combines TRBV7-9 with TRBJ2-7; D is possibly TRBD2 (6 bases). CDR1 and CDR2 from the germline V gene are SEHNR and FQNEAQ (reference sequence). The V gene lost 5 bases and the J gene lost 4 bases, with 24 bases spanning the gap. This CDR3 is 17 amino acids long. CDR3 DNA: TGTGCCAGCAGCCAAGGGGAGGATGCAGGAGATTCTTACGAGCAGTACTTC. Amino acid sequence: CASSQGEDAGDSYEQYF.

The chain carries TRBV7-9 and TRBJ1-1, with 7 bases fitting TRBD1. Germline loops: CDR1 SEHNR, CDR2 FQNEAQ (reference sequence). This CDR3 region has 16 residues. Trimming at V came to 5 bases and at J to 0 bases, leaving 9 bases not matched to a gene. CDR3 DNA: TGTGCCAGCAGCCCAACAGGACAGGTTATGAACACTGAAGCTTTCTTT. The encoded protein is CASSPTGQVMNTEAFF.

The J gene is TRBJ2-3, the V gene TRBV5-1; 9 positions agree with TRBD2. The germline V gene has CDR1 SGHRS and CDR2 YFSETQ. The trim removed 6 bases at V and 2 bases at J, leaving 10 bases unmatched. The CDR3 length is 16 residues. Written as DNA, the CDR3 is TGCGCCAGCACCCCAGCGAGCGGGGGGCACACAGATACGCAGTATTTT. Protein product: CASTPASGGHTDTQYF.

The chain carries TRBV7-9 and TRBJ1-6; 7 bases align to TRBD1. Germline V gene sequence: CDR1 SEHNR, CDR2 FQNEAQ (reference sequence). Losses at the gene ends were 5 bases for V and 7 bases for J; bases not matched to a gene: 8. The CDR3 contains 15 residues. CDR3 in DNA: TGTGCCAGCAGCACCCGACAGGGAATGAATTCACCCCTCCACTTT. This sequence encodes CASSTRQGMNSPLHF.

This clone was seen only a few times. CDR3 DNA: TGTGCCCGCCTCGGGGGCTATGGCTACACCTTC. This gives the protein CARLGGYGYTF. The rearrangement links TRBV30 to TRBJ1-2, with D maybe TRBD1 (5 bases). CDR1 and CDR2 (germline): GTSNPN, SVGIG (reference sequence). CDR3 length: 11 residues. Trimming cost V 8 bases and J 4 bases, with 11 bases left between them.

The chain joins TRBV11-2 to TRBJ2-1; maybe TRBD2 (6 bases). V lost 7 bases to trimming and J lost 3 bases, with 13 bases between them. The CDR3 contains 14 residues. In germline, CDR1 is SGHAT, CDR2 FQNNGV. The CDR3 DNA is TGTGCCAGCAACCGGGACTGGGACTACAATGAGCAGTTCTTC. Protein sequence: CASNRDWDYNEQFF.

V gene TRBV6-5 combines with J gene TRBJ1-1; 8 bases fit TRBD1. The CDR3 is 16 residues long. Per germline, CDR1 MNHEY and CDR2 SVGAGI. Trimming took 2 bases from V and 4 from J; bases not matched to a gene: 9. CDR3: CASSYIAGGAPTEAFF. The CDR3 DNA sequence: TGTGCCAGCAGTTACATAGCAGGGGGCGCGCCCACTGAAGCTTTCTTT.

Only a few counts were recorded for this clone. The chain employs TRBV5-1 and TRBJ2-1, with D unclear. Germline CDR1 and CDR2: SGHRS and YFSETQ. The CDR3 covers 12 residues. V lost 4 bases and J lost 8, with 10 bases in between. The DNA for the CDR3 is TGCGCCAGCAGCCTCTATACCGATGAGCAGTTCTTC. This encodes CASSLYTDEQFF. Full variable domain (missing parts from reference TRBV5-1 and TRBJ2-1): KAGVTQTPRYLIKTRGQQVTLSCSPISGHRSVSWYQQTPGQGLQFLFEYFSETQRNKGNFPGRFSGRQFSNSRSEMNVSTLELGDSALYLCASSLYTDEQFFGPGTRLTVL.

The sample holds one count of this clone. The chain couples TRBV5-6 to TRBJ2-3; D gene uncertain. V was clipped by 1 base and J by 6 bases, with 9 bases between them. Germline V lookup: CDR1 SGHDT, CDR2 YYEEEE. The CDR3 consists of 13 residues. The CDR3 here is CASSLRGRDTQYF. CDR3 DNA sequence: TGTGCCAGCAGCTTGAGAGGCAGGGATACGCAGTATTTT.

The chain uses TRBV7-9 and TRBJ2-7; no definite D call. Germline V gives CDR1 SEHNR, CDR2 FQNEAQ (reference sequence). V was trimmed by 1 base and J by 3 bases, leaving 13 bases between them. The CDR3 is made up of 15 amino acids. This CDR3 reads CASSLGLGSDYEQYF. The CDR3, as DNA: TGTGCCAGCAGCTTAGGACTGGGGTCGGACTACGAGCAGTACTTC.

The chain employs TRBV7-9 and TRBJ2-7; TRBD2 matches at 12 bases. CDR1 is SEHNR and CDR2 is FQNEAQ in the germline V gene (reference sequence). CDR3 length: 19 amino acids. J lost 5 bases, V lost 4 bases, and 18 bases had no gene match. The CDR3 sequence is CASSSRPGLAGREPHEQYF. The CDR3 DNA is TGTGCCAGCAGCTCACGCCCGGGACTAGCGGGCCGAGAGCCCCACGAGCAGTACTTC. Complete variable domain (other parts from reference TRBV7-9 and TRBJ2-7): DTGVSQNPRHKITKRGQNVTFRCDPISEHNRLYWYRQTLGQGPEFLTYFQNEAQLEKSRLLSDRFSAERPKGSFSTLEIQRTEQGDSAMYLCASSSRPGLAGREPHEQYFGPGTRLTVT.

The chain employs TRBV27 and TRBJ1-2, with 7 bases lining up with TRBD1. The CDR3 extends over 16 amino acids. The germline gives CDR1 MNHEY, CDR2 SMNVEV (reference sequence). The V gene end was trimmed by 2 bases and the J gene end by 2 bases; junction bases not matched to a gene: 8. CDR3: CASSLAGTARNYGYTF. The CDR3 bases are TGTGCCAGCAGTTTAGCCGGGACAGCGAGGAACTATGGCTACACCTTC.

The V call is TRBV7-6, the J call TRBJ1-4, with 8 bases aligning to TRBD1. Looked up from germline, CDR1 is SGHVS and CDR2 is FNYEAQ. The CDR3 is 14 amino acids. V shed 3 bases, J shed 10 bases, and the junction held 7 bases outside the gene matches. The CDR3 loop reads CASSFGQGVAKLFF. Written as DNA, the CDR3 is TGTGCCAGCAGCTTCGGACAGGGAGTTGCAAAACTGTTTTTT.

The rearrangement uses TRBV7-9 and TRBJ2-5; D not certain. V lost 5 bases, J lost 2 bases, and 9 bases lay in between. Per the germline V gene, CDR1 is SEHNR and CDR2 is FQNEAQ (reference sequence). CDR3 length equals 13 residues. In nucleotides, the CDR3 is TGTGCCAGCAGCCCACCCAATCAAGAGACCCAGTACTTC. As protein: CASSPPNQETQYF.

The chain recombines TRBV5-4 with TRBJ1-2, with D possibly matching TRBD1 (5 bases). Trimming took off 0 bases at V and 2 bases at J, with 14 bases between the two ends. The length of the CDR3 is 16 residues. Germline assignment: CDR1 SGHNT and CDR2 YYREEE (reference sequence). The CDR3: CASSLAGTGWNYGYTF. As DNA, the CDR3 is TGTGCCAGCAGCTTGGCTGGTACAGGCTGGAACTATGGCTACACCTTC.

The chain joins TRBV6-5 to TRBJ2-1, with 11 bases aligning to TRBD2. Trimming took 3 bases from V and 16 from J; bases not matched to a gene: 8. Germline loops: CDR1 MNHEY, CDR2 SVGAGI. The CDR3 loop spans 13 amino acids. This CDR3 reads CASSYNSGGAFFF. The DNA for the CDR3 is TGTGCCAGCAGTTATAATAGCGGGGGGGCCTTCTTCTTC.

As for this clone: The sample carries other DNA sequences with the same CDR3. V gene TRBV27 combines with J gene TRBJ1-5; a possible D gene is TRBD1 (6 bases). Germline V lookup: CDR1 MNHEY, CDR2 SMNVEV (reference sequence). The CDR3 covers 15 residues. Trimming shortened V by 5 bases and J by 0 bases, and 11 bases separated the two germline ends. CDR3 nucleotides: TGTGCCAGCAGTCCCAGGGGTTATAGCAATCAGCCCCAGCATTTT. Translating gives CASSPRGYSNQPQHF.

The V call is TRBV6-1, the J call TRBJ1-1; no definite D call. Germline V lookup: CDR1 MNHNS, CDR2 SASEGT. Trimming left V 3 bases short and J 1 base short, with 9 bases between. There are 14 residues in the CDR3. The CDR3 bases are TGTGCCAGCAGTGAGAGAGGGTCGAACACTGAAGCTTTCTTT. Its translation: CASSERGSNTEAFF.

The gene calls are TRBV11-3 and TRBJ2-1; D is ambiguous. The CDR3 contains 14 residues. The V gene lost 4 bases and the J gene lost 3 bases, with 10 bases spanning the gap. Germline V CDR1 and CDR2: SGHNT, YENEEA. The CDR3 spells CASSSGVSYNEQFF. The DNA for the CDR3 is TGTGCCAGCAGCTCCGGCGTAAGCTACAATGAGCAGTTCTTC. The whole variable domain, filled in from reference TRBV11-3 and TRBJ2-1, reads EAGVVQSPRYKIIEKKQPVAFWCNPISGHNTLYWYLQNLGQGPELLIRYENEEAVDDSQLPKDRFSAERLKGVDSTLKIQPAELGDSAVYLCASSSGVSYNEQFFGPGTRLTVL.

This chain uses TRBV7-9 with TRBJ2-7; unclear D gene. Germline V gene data show CDR1 as SEHNR and CDR2 as FQNEAQ (reference sequence). The CDR3 runs to 14 residues. Trimming took off 5 bases at V and 3 bases at J, with 14 bases between the two ends. The CDR3 bases are TGTGCCAGCAGCCCACCCCGAGATAACTACGAGCAGTACTTC. Amino acid sequence: CASSPPRDNYEQYF. The whole variable domain, remainder taken from reference TRBV7-9 and TRBJ2-7, is DTGVSQNPRHKITKRGQNVTFRCDPISEHNRLYWYRQTLGQGPEFLTYFQNEAQLEKSRLLSDRFSAERPKGSFSTLEIQRTEQGDSAMYLCASSPPRDNYEQYFGPGTRLTVT.